Listed below are T cell receptor beta chains from one sample, sequenced in a study of blood T cell repertoires in COVID-19. Data came from immunoSEQ multiplex PCR; TCRdb stores just in-frame clones and leaves some out. Of roughly 150,000 clones in the sample, about 81% were seen once. Sequenced sample: peripheral blood. These receptors were obtained from a human donor in a cohort sampled during active COVID-19. CDR3s include the opening cysteine and the closing phenylalanine or tryptophan. The D gene is left open where the match is weak.

d_call: .; v_call: TRBV7-9; cdr3_aa: CASSLGQSSTDTQYF
d_call: TRBD1; v_call: TRBV6-5; cdr3_aa: CASSYSPGTVYEQYF
d_call: .; v_call: TRBV29-1; cdr3_aa: CSVKQGGEYF
d_call: .; v_call: TRBV3-1/TRBV3-2; cdr3_aa: CASSRQQNTEAFF
d_call: TRBD1; v_call: TRBV6-5; cdr3_aa: CASTRGQSSYEQYF
d_call: .; v_call: TRBV19; cdr3_aa: CASSIFGGGNQPQHF
d_call: TRBD1; v_call: TRBV6-5; cdr3_aa: CASRLGTTGGTEAFF
d_call: TRBD1; v_call: TRBV27; cdr3_aa: CASTPGTGKNSPLHF
d_call: TRBD1; v_call: TRBV18; cdr3_aa: CASSPTGQGQNIQYF
d_call: TRBD2; v_call: TRBV7-2; cdr3_aa: CASRGTSGKTVYEQFF
d_call: TRBD2; v_call: TRBV24-1; cdr3_aa: CATSDSGLAGLQETQYF
d_call: .; v_call: TRBV21-1; cdr3_aa: CASSKRSTNEKLFF
d_call: .; v_call: TRBV6-6; cdr3_aa: CASSSTDEKLFF
d_call: .; v_call: TRBV3-1/TRBV3-2; cdr3_aa: CASRRTGELFF
d_call: .; v_call: TRBV28; cdr3_aa: CASSHAGTNTGELFF
d_call: .; v_call: TRBV21-1; cdr3_aa: CASRKEGGTDLYSGNTIYF
d_call: TRBD1; v_call: TRBV6-5; cdr3_aa: CARGQGAIWDGYTF
d_call: TRBD1; v_call: TRBV11-2; cdr3_aa: CASTFRQGTGGYTF
d_call: TRBD1; v_call: TRBV30; cdr3_aa: CACRDRGANEKLFF
d_call: TRBD1; v_call: TRBV2; cdr3_aa: CASNWDRAKSSPLHF
d_call: TRBD1; v_call: TRBV6-5; cdr3_aa: CASSLTGVYGYTF
d_call: TRBD1; v_call: TRBV11-2; cdr3_aa: CASSFEGASTDTQYF
d_call: .; v_call: TRBV7-2; cdr3_aa: CASSLGSGGDEKLFF
d_call: TRBD1; v_call: TRBV6-2/TRBV6-3; cdr3_aa: CASSYPLLPGTGGSTGELFF